This TCR beta chain was identified in a study of T-cell memory formation after mild COVID-19. Study in general: Largely, the TCR clusters proved donor specific. Overall study findings and caveats: Memory from before infection featured some responding clones, which suggests cross-reactive memory joined. Whereas later expanders leaned CD4+, clones contracting day 15 to 85 showed a balanced CD4/CD8 makeup.

With regard to this clonotype: Its antigen is undetermined.

TCRdb called the 5' RACE reads again in MiXCR, with one record for every CDR3 protein. In the table there are 200,000 to 300,000 distinct CDR3 sequences, approximately 15% of which are singletons. Specimen: PBMCs or a T cell subset sorted from them (not recorded which). This clonotype originated in a man between 18 and 29 years old who had mild COVID-19 (a few samples of this study predate the infection). Cell type and time point are not known.

Here the CDR3 DNA reads TGTGCCAGCAGCCAGAAAGGGACCCAGTACTTC. It translates to CASSQKGTQYF. The chain has TRBV12-3 or TRBV12-4 and TRBJ2-5, with D uncertain. V lost 6 bases to trimming and J lost 7 bases, with 9 bases between them. The CDR3 has 11 residues.